A selection of T cell receptor beta chains follows, all from one sample in a study of T-cell reconstitution after alpha-beta-depleted transplantation in children. TCRdb re-derived calls from the PCR reads in MiXCR, one entry per CDR3 protein. The sample comprises about 980,000 distinct CDR3 sequences, about 29% of which are singletons, and over 25% rests with the top ten. Sample: PBMCs, mostly from graft donor cells, taken 360 days after TCRalphabeta/CD19-depleted stem cell transplant. The receptors derive from a boy in the first two years of life who had a stem cell transplant for SCID, so the T cells may come from the graft donor. CDR3s include the opening cysteine and the closing phenylalanine or tryptophan. Fields, in order: D gene, J gene, V gene, clone size, CDR3 DNA, CDR3 protein. D genes are given only for firm matches. Clone size is given for some rows only: seen once, a few or many times, or a class if the clone is expanded.

- TRBJ2-5 TRBV15 many TGTGCCACCAGCAGAGATTCAGGAGAGACCCAGTACTTC CATSRDSGETQYF
TRBD1 TRBJ1-4 TRBV28 - TGTGCCAGCAGTTCACAGGGGGTTGGGGAAAAACTGTTTTTT CASSSQGVGEKLFF
- TRBJ1-1 TRBV27 many TGTGCCAGCAGTTTATTAGACGCGAACACTGAAGCTTTCTTT CASSLLDANTEAFF
TRBD1 TRBJ2-7 TRBV4-3 - TGCGCCAGCAGCGCACAGCCCCCGGGACAGGGCGCCTACGAGCAGTACTTC CASSAQPPGQGAYEQYF
TRBD1 TRBJ2-1 TRBV12-3/TRBV12-4 few TGTGCCAGCAGTAAGAGGACAGGGTTGTATGAGCAGTTCTTC CASSKRTGLYEQFF
- TRBJ2-7 TRBV6-2/TRBV6-3 - TGTGCCAGCAGACCCCGCGGGACGGCCTCCTACGAGCAGTACTTC CASRPRGTASYEQYF
- TRBJ1-5 TRBV20-1 - TGCAGTGCTCCCCAGGTCGGCAGGCCCTATAGCAATCAGCCCCAGCATTTT CSAPQVGRPYSNQPQHF
- TRBJ2-2 TRBV29-1 - TGCAGCGTTCCCTACGCCGGGGAGCTGTTTTTT CSVPYAGELFF
- TRBJ1-1 TRBV6-1 few TGTGCCAGCGGCAGACACAGGGTCTTAGGCACTGAAGCTTTCTTT CASGRHRVLGTEAFF
- TRBJ2-3 TRBV29-1 few TGCAGCGTTACAGGGTTGACAGATACGCAGTATTTT CSVTGLTDTQYF
- TRBJ1-3 TRBV12-3/TRBV12-4 - TGTGCCAGCAGTTCTTACTCCGGTGGGACTGGAAACACCATATATTTT CASSSYSGGTGNTIYF
TRBD1 TRBJ2-2 TRBV3-1 few TGTGCCAGCACCTATGGACAGGGGGCGGCCGGGGAGCTGTTTTTT CASTYGQGAAGELFF
- TRBJ2-4 TRBV18 once TGTGCCAGCTCACCAGTTCAGGGCGGAGGCAAAAACATTCAGTACTTC CASSPVQGGGKNIQYF
- TRBJ2-2 TRBV7-2 - TGTGCCAGCAGCTTAGACGTCGGCGGGGAGCTGTTTTTT CASSLDVGGELFF
TRBD2 TRBJ2-3 TRBV24-1 many TGTGCCACCAGTGATTGGAGCGGGGGGATGCCAGATACGCAGTATTTT CATSDWSGGMPDTQYF
TRBD2 TRBJ2-1 TRBV28 few TGTGCCAGCAGTTTTCGAGCGGGGGGGCTTTATGAGTTCTTC CASSFRAGGLYEFF
TRBD1 TRBJ1-5 TRBV20-1 - TGCAGTGCTAGATTTGGGACAGGGGGCAATCAGCCCCAGCATTTT CSARFGTGGNQPQHF
TRBD1 TRBJ2-1 TRBV27 many TGTGCCAGCAGTTTCCCGGGACAGGGTACCTACAATGAGCAGTTCTTC CASSFPGQGTYNEQFF
- TRBJ2-5 TRBV4-2 few TGTGCCAGCAGCCAAGAGTCGTCAGTAGAGACCCAGTACTTC CASSQESSVETQYF
- TRBJ2-6 TRBV3-1 - TGTGCCAGCAGCCAAAGGCGAATGGAGGCCAACGTCCTGACTTTC CASSQRRMEANVLTF
TRBD2 TRBJ2-2 TRBV9 few TGTGCCAGCAGCGTAGGGCGCGGGGGACCTGCCGGGGAGCTGTTTTTT CASSVGRGGPAGELFF
- TRBJ2-1 TRBV18 - TGTGCCAGCTCACCTGAAGGAGCGGTCGGGGGCAATGAGCAGTTCTTC CASSPEGAVGGNEQFF
- TRBJ2-1 TRBV29-1 - TGCAGCGTTGAGGAGACTAGTAACCGCAATGAGCAGTTCTTC CSVEETSNRNEQFF
- TRBJ2-1 TRBV12-3/TRBV12-4 many TGTGCCAGCAGTTTGGCCTGGGGCAGGGAATTCAATGAGCAGTTCTTC CASSLAWGREFNEQFF
- TRBJ1-6 TRBV28 - TGTGCCAGCAGTTGGCCTTCCTCACAGAGCTCCTATAATTCACCCCTCCACTTT CASSWPSSQSSYNSPLHF
TRBD2 TRBJ2-1 TRBV7-9 - TGTGCCAGCAGCTCGGGGGGACTAGCGGGGCACTACAATGAGCAGTTCTTC CASSSGGLAGHYNEQFF
TRBD1 TRBJ2-7 TRBV20-1 few TGCAGTGCGGAAGAACCGGGACAGGGTGGCGAGCAGTACTTC CSAEEPGQGGEQYF
TRBD2 TRBJ2-5 TRBV12-3/TRBV12-4 few TGTGCCAGCAGGTGGCTAGCGGAAGAGACCCAGTACTTC CASRWLAEETQYF
- TRBJ2-7 TRBV3-1 - TGTGCCAGCAGCCGGAACTCGGGACGCCTCTACGAGCAGTACTTC CASSRNSGRLYEQYF
- TRBJ2-3 TRBV15 - TGTGCCACCAGCAGAGTGTCCATTACAGATACGCAGTATTTT CATSRVSITDTQYF
- TRBJ2-3 TRBV5-1 - TGCGCCAGCAGGCAGGGCATCGGACTTACGGATACGCAGTATTTT CASRQGIGLTDTQYF
- TRBJ1-1 TRBV2 - TGTGCCAGCAGGATTGACCCCCTGAACACTGAAGCTTTCTTT CASRIDPLNTEAFF
- TRBJ1-1 TRBV5-5 - TGTGCCAGCAGCTTGAGACAGTCCTTTGAAGCTTTCTTT CASSLRQSFEAFF
TRBD1 TRBJ2-1 TRBV11-2 - TGTGCCAGCAGTGGACAGGGGACAGTGTTTAAAAATGAGCAGTTCTTC CASSGQGTVFKNEQFF
- TRBJ2-1 TRBV30 many TGTGCCTGGACAGGGTCCTACAATGAGCAGTTCTTC CAWTGSYNEQFF
- TRBJ2-7 TRBV30 once TGTGCCTGGAGTGGGGATGGCTCTACCTCCTACGAGCAGTACTTC CAWSGDGSTSYEQYF
TRBD1 TRBJ2-2 TRBV5-1 - TGCGCCAGCAGCTCACAGGGGGCCCCCGGGGAGCTGTTTTTT CASSSQGAPGELFF
TRBD2 TRBJ2-3 TRBV5-1 - TGCGCCAGCAGCTGGGATCTAGCGGGAAGCACAGATACGCAGTATTTT CASSWDLAGSTDTQYF
- TRBJ2-7 TRBV5-1 many TGCGCCAGCAGCTTGGGACTTTTCTACGAGCAGTACTTC CASSLGLFYEQYF
- TRBJ2-2 TRBV5-1 few TGCGCCAGCAGCTTGGAGGGCTCCTGGGGGGAGCTGTTTTTT CASSLEGSWGELFF
TRBD2 TRBJ2-7 TRBV4-1 - TGCGCCAGCAGCCAAGGTGGCGGGGGTGCCTACGAGCAGTACTTC CASSQGGGGAYEQYF
TRBD1 TRBJ2-1 TRBV6-1 - TGTGCCAGCAGTCGCGGGACAGGGGGCTCCTACAATGAGCAGTTCTTC CASSRGTGGSYNEQFF
- TRBJ2-1 TRBV12-3/TRBV12-4 few TGTGCCAGCAGTTTTCTGGGGGCCGGAACCGACAATGAGCAGTTCTTC CASSFLGAGTDNEQFF
- TRBJ1-1 TRBV12-3/TRBV12-4 - TGTGCCAGCAGTCCGGCTTCGCCGGGAGGGAACACTGAAGCTTTCTTT CASSPASPGGNTEAFF
TRBD1 TRBJ2-1 TRBV29-1 few TGCAGCGGTTACGGGACAGGGGGATGGAATGAGCAGTTCTTC CSGYGTGGWNEQFF
TRBD2 TRBJ2-7 TRBV27 - TGTGCCAGCAGTTCTATAGCGGGGGGTCGCTCCTACGAGCAGTACTTC CASSSIAGGRSYEQYF
TRBD1 TRBJ2-3 TRBV10-3 - TGTGCCATCAGTGGGGGACAGGGCCCAGATACGCAGTATTTT CAISGGQGPDTQYF
TRBD2 TRBJ2-1 TRBV4-2 many TGTGCCAGCAGCCACCCACTAGCGGGGGTTTACAATGAGCAGTTCTTC CASSHPLAGVYNEQFF
- TRBJ2-6 TRBV6-4 - TGTGCCAGCAGTGACTCGTGGGGGTCTGGGGCCAACGTCCTGACTTTC CASSDSWGSGANVLTF
TRBD1 TRBJ2-7 TRBV4-3 - TGCGCCAGCAGCCGCTATGGGACAGGGACTTACGAGCAGTACTTC CASSRYGTGTYEQYF
- TRBJ2-3 TRBV28 - TGTGCCAGCAGTTTATTAAGTCTAACAGATACGCAGTATTTT CASSLLSLTDTQYF
TRBD1 TRBJ1-5 TRBV12-3/TRBV12-4 few TGTGCCAGCAGTTCAGGGGGCGGGGATCAGCCCCAGCATTTT CASSSGGGDQPQHF
- TRBJ1-1 TRBV5-5 few TGTGCCAGCAGCTTGCAGGGTCCGGATGAAGCTTTCTTT CASSLQGPDEAFF
- TRBJ2-5 TRBV12-3/TRBV12-4 - TGTGCCAGCAGTTTAGCGGGGGGTTCGAAAGAGACCCAGTACTTC CASSLAGGSKETQYF
- TRBJ2-7 TRBV6-5 - TGTGCCAGCAGTTACGGGCCGTGGGGCAGAGACTCCTACGAGCAGTACTTC CASSYGPWGRDSYEQYF
TRBD1 TRBJ2-7 TRBV12-3/TRBV12-4 - TGTGCCAGCAGTTTAGGAGGGGGCCACAACTACGAGCAGTACTTC CASSLGGGHNYEQYF
- TRBJ2-5 TRBV7-2 few TGTGCCAGCAGCTTAAGAAGGCGAGGCGGGGAGACCCAGTACTTC CASSLRRRGGETQYF
TRBD1 TRBJ2-7 TRBV10-3 few TGTGCCATCTCCCAAGGACAGGGGACCTACGAGCAGTACTTC CAISQGQGTYEQYF